Shown below are 2 T cell receptor beta chains from a single sample sequenced in a study of Tregs in tolerant kidney transplant recipients. Produced via immunoSEQ multiplex PCR; TCRdb's table is partial and in-frame only. The sample yields 15,000 to 20,000 clones, about four fifths seen once. The material sequenced was Tregs from blood. These receptors came from a human donor in good health.

This sequence joins TRBV6-1 and TRBJ2-7, with D perhaps TRBD1 or TRBD2 (6 bases each). The V gene lost 4 bases and the J gene lost 2 bases, with 24 bases spanning the gap. The CDR3 covers 18 residues. Germline loops: CDR1 MNHNS, CDR2 SASEGT. CDR3 DNA: TGTGCCAGCAGTGTTTACCGACAGGCCCGGAGGGGGACCTACGAGCAGTACTTC. It specifies CASSVYRQARRGTYEQYF.

The V and J genes are TRBV5-1 and TRBJ1-1; TRBD1 agrees at 8 bases. The germline CDR1 and CDR2 sequences are SGHRS and YFSETQ. V shed 4 bases and J 5 bases; nucleotides not matched to a gene: 4. The CDR3 is made up of 13 amino acids. The CDR3 coding sequence is TGCGCCAGCAGCCAGGGGGCGGGGACTGAAGCTTTCTTT. It yields the protein CASSQGAGTEAFF.